Listed below are T cell receptor beta chains from one sample, sequenced in a study of blood T cell repertoires in COVID-19. The protocol was immunoSEQ multiplex PCR, while the TCRdb copy is restricted to in-frame clones and leaves out a portion. The sample holds over 150,000 clones; around four fifths are singletons and the top ten take 2.8%. The sequencing input was peripheral blood. All receptors derive from a man between 65 and 85 years old with acute or convalescent COVID-19. The CDR3 runs from the conserved cysteine through the conserved F or W. A D gene is named only where the DNA matches it firmly. Not every row has a clone size; where given, it reads once, few, many or a size class.

>TRBV29-1|TRBJ2-5|NA|NA
CSVDRAPSQETQYF
TGCAGCGTTGACAGGGCGCCATCCCAAGAGACCCAGTACTTC
>TRBV24-1|TRBJ1-2|NA|NA
CATSDPDRNYGYTF
TGTGCCACCAGTGACCCGGACAGAAACTATGGCTACACCTTC
>TRBV5-1|TRBJ2-5|NA|NA
CASSLAPTGPMETQYF
TGCGCCAGCAGCTTGGCCCCAACAGGGCCCATGGAGACCCAGTACTTC
>TRBV24-1|TRBJ2-1|TRBD2|once
CATMNVAGGLTGSYNEQFF
TGTGCCACCATGAATGTAGCGGGAGGGCTTACGGGATCGTACAATGAGCAGTTCTTC
>TRBV10-3|TRBJ2-3|TRBD1|NA
CATRDRETDTQYF
TGTGCCACGCGGGACAGGGAGACAGATACGCAGTATTTT
>TRBV24-1|TRBJ2-1|TRBD2|few
CATTRREDYNEQFF
TGTGCCACCACTCGGCGGGAGGACTACAATGAGCAGTTCTTC
>TRBV4-1|TRBJ1-4|TRBD1|NA
CASSQAQGASEKLFF
TGCGCCAGCAGCCAAGCTCAGGGGGCCTCTGAAAAACTGTTTTTT
>TRBV5-1|TRBJ2-7|TRBD1|NA
CASSLVRGQYEQYF
TGCGCCAGCAGCTTGGTCAGGGGGCAGTACGAGCAGTACTTC
>TRBV7-9|TRBJ1-1|NA|NA
CASSAKGGVVTEAFF
TGTGCCAGCAGCGCGAAGGGAGGGGTGGTCACTGAAGCTTTCTTT
>TRBV5-1|TRBJ2-1|TRBD2|NA
CASSLGLAGGEQFF
TGCGCCAGCAGCTTGGGTCTAGCGGGGGGCGAGCAGTTCTTC
>TRBV7-8|TRBJ2-1|TRBD1|NA
CASSLAAGTGGVGEQFF
TGTGCCAGCAGCTTAGCGGCGGGGACAGGGGGCGTGGGGGAGCAGTTCTTC
>TRBV11-3|TRBJ2-5|TRBD2|NA
CASSLTSGQETQYF
TGTGCCAGCAGCTTAACTAGCGGCCAAGAGACCCAGTACTTC
>TRBV12-5|TRBJ1-3|NA|NA
CASGLVGGFTIYF
TGTGCTAGTGGTTTGGTAGGGGGTTTCACCATATATTTT
>TRBV10-2|TRBJ2-5|NA|NA
CASSVGGPQETQYF
TGCGCCAGCAGTGTTGGGGGCCCCCAAGAGACCCAGTACTTC
>TRBV30|TRBJ2-7|NA|once
CAWSSRWGESSYEQYF
TGTGCCTGGAGTTCCCGGTGGGGGGAGAGCTCCTACGAGCAGTACTTC
>TRBV7-2|TRBJ2-7|TRBD1|NA
CASSLDRGLGEQYF
TGTGCCAGCAGCCTGGACAGGGGGCTCGGGGAGCAGTACTTC
>TRBV4-3|TRBJ2-7|NA|NA
CASSQDNSAGHYEQYF
TGCGCCAGCAGCCAAGATAATAGCGCGGGGCACTACGAGCAGTACTTC
>TRBV11-2|TRBJ2-4|NA|NA
CASSLARGSNIQYF
TGTGCCAGCAGCTTAGCTCGAGGCTCAAACATTCAGTACTTC
>TRBV11-2|TRBJ2-5|NA|once
CASSLATQRETQYF
TGTGCCAGCAGCTTAGCGACCCAGCGGGAGACCCAGTACTTC
>TRBV18|TRBJ2-1|TRBD2|NA
CASSPLSGAGTSVYNEQFF
TGTGCCAGCTCACCACTCTCTGGGGCCGGGACTAGCGTTTACAATGAGCAGTTCTTC
>TRBV11-2|TRBJ2-7|TRBD2|NA
CASSQTSGGLYEQYF
TGTGCCAGCAGCCAGACTAGCGGGGGGCTCTACGAGCAGTACTTC
>TRBV5-4|TRBJ2-3|NA|NA
CASSSTEALGTWDTQYF
TGTGCCAGCAGCTCGACTGAGGCTCTCGGAACGTGGGATACGCAGTATTTT
>TRBV19|TRBJ1-6|TRBD1|NA
CASSLNNRQGNSPLHF
TGTGCCAGTAGTCTAAACAATCGACAGGGTAATTCACCCCTCCACTTT
>TRBV9|TRBJ1-1|TRBD1|NA
CASSPGQGRDTEAFF
TGTGCCAGCAGCCCGGGACAGGGGAGGGACACTGAAGCTTTCTTT
>TRBV18|TRBJ2-5|TRBD1|NA
CASSPGQVGETQYF
TGTGCCAGCTCACCAGGACAGGTTGGAGAGACCCAGTACTTC
>TRBV5-1|TRBJ1-1|TRBD1|many
CASSWNRGNLNTEAFF
TGCGCCAGCAGCTGGAACAGGGGGAACCTGAACACTGAAGCTTTCTTT
>TRBV2|TRBJ1-5|TRBD1|few
CASTTGQASNQPQHF
TGTGCCAGCACCACGGGACAGGCCTCCAATCAGCCCCAGCATTTT
>TRBV10-1|TRBJ2-4|TRBD2|NA
CASSGSGGDIQYF
TGCGCCAGCAGTGGAAGCGGGGGAGACATTCAGTACTTC
>TRBV9|TRBJ2-5|TRBD2|NA
CASSVGLAGLGETQYF
TGTGCCAGCAGCGTAGGACTAGCGGGGTTAGGAGAGACCCAGTACTTC
>TRBV12-3/TRBV12-4|TRBJ1-2|TRBD1|NA
CASTPGTGEGYTF
TGTGCCAGCACCCCTGGGACAGGGGAGGGCTACACCTTC
>TRBV19|TRBJ1-2|NA|NA
CASSQDSNYGYTF
TGTGCCAGTAGTCAAGACAGCAACTATGGCTACACCTTC
>TRBV5-1|TRBJ1-1|NA|once
CASSLRGQMNTEAFF
TGCGCCAGCAGCTTGAGGGGTCAGATGAACACTGAAGCTTTCTTT
>TRBV5-5|TRBJ1-5|TRBD1|NA
CASSLMVGQGNQPQHF
TGTGCCAGCAGCTTGATGGTGGGACAGGGCAATCAGCCCCAGCATTTT
>TRBV7-9|TRBJ2-3|TRBD1|NA
CASSIQGSDTQYF
TGTGCCAGCAGCATACAGGGGTCAGATACGCAGTATTTT
>TRBV5-5|TRBJ2-2|NA|NA
CASSFHGGELFF
TGTGCCAGCAGCTTCCACGGCGGGGAGCTGTTTTTT
>TRBV2|TRBJ2-7|TRBD2|once
CASSLAGGYEQYF
TGTGCCAGCAGCCTAGCGGGAGGGTACGAGCAGTACTTC
>TRBV11-2|TRBJ1-1|NA|NA
CASNLWVSQGSTEAFF
TGTGCCAGCAATCTATGGGTGAGTCAGGGATCCACTGAAGCTTTCTTT
>TRBV27|TRBJ2-3|TRBD2|NA
CASNSGRYTDTQYF
TGTGCCAGCAATAGCGGGAGATATACAGATACGCAGTATTTT
>TRBV7-8|TRBJ1-2|NA|once
CASSPAQGRSQANYGYTF
TGTGCCAGCAGCCCCGCCCAGGGGAGAAGTCAAGCTAACTATGGCTACACCTTC
>TRBV7-9|TRBJ1-2|NA|once
CASSSSVQGYLNYGYTF
TGTGCCAGCAGCTCTAGCGTGCAGGGATATCTTAACTATGGCTACACCTTC
>TRBV7-8|TRBJ2-3|TRBD2|NA
CASSDRLSGGTTDTQYF
TGTGCCAGCAGCGATAGATTGTCGGGGGGGACTACAGATACGCAGTATTTT
>TRBV18|TRBJ2-7|TRBD2|NA
CASSPLPGGSYEQYF
TGTGCCAGCTCACCCCTACCGGGGGGCTCCTACGAGCAGTACTTC
>TRBV3-1/TRBV3-2|TRBJ1-2|NA|NA
CASSPGQPNYGYTF
TGTGCCAGCAGCCCAGGACAGCCAAACTATGGCTACACCTTC
>TRBV6-2/TRBV6-3|TRBJ1-2|NA|once
CASSYPAGALYGYTF
TGTGCCAGCAGTTACCCCGCGGGGGCCCTTTATGGCTACACCTTC
>TRBV18|TRBJ2-3|NA|NA
CASSQSGQSTDTQYF
TGTGCCAGCTCACAATCGGGACAAAGCACAGATACGCAGTATTTT
>TRBV11-3|TRBJ1-1|TRBD1|NA
CASSLDITGGMAEAFF
TGTGCCAGCAGCTTAGATATCACAGGGGGGATGGCTGAAGCTTTCTTT
>TRBV27|TRBJ2-7|TRBD2|NA
CASSLTGTSFFEQYF
TGTGCCAGCAGTTTAACCGGGACTAGCTTCTTTGAGCAGTACTTC
>TRBV2|TRBJ2-3|TRBD2|NA
CASSPPRASGGTDTQYF
TGTGCCAGCAGTCCCCCTCGGGCTAGCGGGGGCACAGATACGCAGTATTTT
>TRBV4-2|TRBJ2-7|TRBD2|NA
CASSRRDGEGAYEQYF
TGTGCCAGCAGCCGACGGGACGGGGAGGGCGCCTACGAGCAGTACTTC
>TRBV5-6|TRBJ1-1|NA|NA
CASSLLQLNTEAFF
TGTGCCAGCAGCTTGCTACAGTTGAACACTGAAGCTTTCTTT
>TRBV6-6|TRBJ2-1|TRBD2|few
CASSLSGLAGGSSSYNEQFF
TGTGCCAGCAGCCTGTCGGGACTAGCGGGGGGATCAAGCTCCTACAATGAGCAGTTCTTC
>TRBV28|TRBJ2-5|TRBD2|few
CASSFTRTSGDQETQYF
TGTGCCAGCAGTTTCACCCGGACTAGCGGAGATCAAGAGACCCAGTACTTC
>TRBV9|TRBJ2-2|NA|NA
CASTKAGAGTNTGELFF
TGTGCCAGCACTAAGGCGGGGGCCGGTACGAACACCGGGGAGCTGTTTTTT
>TRBV14|TRBJ2-1|NA|NA
CASTRSSSYNEQFF
TGTGCCAGCACCAGGTCAAGCTCCTACAATGAGCAGTTCTTC
>TRBV3-1/TRBV3-2|TRBJ1-1|NA|NA
CASSHAGGVNTEAFF
TGTGCCAGCAGCCATGCGGGCGGGGTTAACACTGAAGCTTTCTTT